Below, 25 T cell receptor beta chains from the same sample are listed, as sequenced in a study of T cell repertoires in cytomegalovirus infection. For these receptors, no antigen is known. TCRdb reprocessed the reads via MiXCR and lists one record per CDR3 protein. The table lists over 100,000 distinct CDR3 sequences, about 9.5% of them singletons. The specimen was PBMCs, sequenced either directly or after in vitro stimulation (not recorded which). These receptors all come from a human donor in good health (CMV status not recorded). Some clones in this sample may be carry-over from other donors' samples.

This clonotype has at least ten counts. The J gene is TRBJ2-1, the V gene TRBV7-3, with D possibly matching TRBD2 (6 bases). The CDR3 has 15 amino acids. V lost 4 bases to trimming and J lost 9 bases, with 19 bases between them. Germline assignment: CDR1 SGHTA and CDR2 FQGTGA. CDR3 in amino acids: CASSSKGTGDPEQFF. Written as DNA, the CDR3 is TGTGCCAGCAGCTCCAAGGGGACGGGAGACCCTGAGCAGTTCTTC.

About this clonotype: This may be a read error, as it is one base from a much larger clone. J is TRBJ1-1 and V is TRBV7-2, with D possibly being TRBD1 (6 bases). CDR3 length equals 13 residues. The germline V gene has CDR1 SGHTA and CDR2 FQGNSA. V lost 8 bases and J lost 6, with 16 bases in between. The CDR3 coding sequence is TGTGCCAGCCGCATGTACAGGGCGCCTGAAGCTTTCTTT. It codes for CASRMYRAPEAFF.

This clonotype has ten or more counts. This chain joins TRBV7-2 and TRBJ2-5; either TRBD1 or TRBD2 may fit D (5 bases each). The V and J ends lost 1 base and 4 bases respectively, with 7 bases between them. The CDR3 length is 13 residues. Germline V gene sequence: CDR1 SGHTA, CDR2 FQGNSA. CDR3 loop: CASSLGDPETQYF. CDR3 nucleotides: TGTGCCAGCAGCTTAGGGGACCCAGAGACCCAGTACTTC.

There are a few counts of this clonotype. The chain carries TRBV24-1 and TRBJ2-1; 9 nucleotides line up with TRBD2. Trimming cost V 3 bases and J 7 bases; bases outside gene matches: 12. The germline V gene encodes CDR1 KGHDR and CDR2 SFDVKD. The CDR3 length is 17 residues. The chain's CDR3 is CATSDRPSSGIRNEQFF. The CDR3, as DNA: TGTGCCACCAGTGATCGCCCGTCTAGCGGGATCAGAAATGAGCAGTTCTTC.

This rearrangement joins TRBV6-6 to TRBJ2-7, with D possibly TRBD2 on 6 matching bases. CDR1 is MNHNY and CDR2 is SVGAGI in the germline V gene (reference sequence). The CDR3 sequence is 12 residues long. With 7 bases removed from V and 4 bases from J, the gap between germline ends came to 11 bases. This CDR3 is CASTGSGYEQYF. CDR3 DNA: TGTGCCAGCACGGGTAGCGGATACGAGCAGTACTTC.

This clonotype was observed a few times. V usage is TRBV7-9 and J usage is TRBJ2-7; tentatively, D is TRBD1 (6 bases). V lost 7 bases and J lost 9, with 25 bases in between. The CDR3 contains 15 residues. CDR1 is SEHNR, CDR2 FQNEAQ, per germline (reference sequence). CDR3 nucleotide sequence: TGTGCCAGCACCACGTCGGACAGTTTAAGTGGGGTGCAGTACTTC. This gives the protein CASTTSDSLSGVQYF.

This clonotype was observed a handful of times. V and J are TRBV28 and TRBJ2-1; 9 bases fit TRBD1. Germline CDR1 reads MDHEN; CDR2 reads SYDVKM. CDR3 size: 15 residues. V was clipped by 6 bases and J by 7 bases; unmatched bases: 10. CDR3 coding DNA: TGTGCCAGCAGCTCCTCCGGGACAGGGTGGAATGAGCAGTTCTTC. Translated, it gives CASSSSGTGWNEQFF. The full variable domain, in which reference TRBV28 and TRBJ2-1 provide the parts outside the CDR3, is DVKVTQSSRYLVKRTGEKVFLECVQDMDHENMFWYRQDPGLGLRLIYFSYDVKMKEKGDIPEGYSVSREKKERFSLILESASTNQTSMYLCASSSSGTGWNEQFFGPGTRLTVL.

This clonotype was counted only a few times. CDR3 in amino acids: CATVKDNEQFF. Written as DNA, the CDR3 is TGTGCCACCGTCAAAGACAATGAGCAGTTCTTC. The chain recombines TRBV24-1 with TRBJ2-1; no reliable D call. Trimming took 9 bases from V and 5 from J, leaving 7 bases between them. The CDR3 extends over 11 amino acids. Per the germline V gene, CDR1 is KGHDR and CDR2 is SFDVKD.

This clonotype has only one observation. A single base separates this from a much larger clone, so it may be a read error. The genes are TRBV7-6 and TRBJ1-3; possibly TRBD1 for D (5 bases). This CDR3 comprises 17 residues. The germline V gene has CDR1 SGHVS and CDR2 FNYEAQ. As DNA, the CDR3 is TGTGACAGCAGCTTAGACCACCCCAGGGCGGGTGGAAACACCATATATTTT. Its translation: CDSSLDHPRAGGNTIYF.

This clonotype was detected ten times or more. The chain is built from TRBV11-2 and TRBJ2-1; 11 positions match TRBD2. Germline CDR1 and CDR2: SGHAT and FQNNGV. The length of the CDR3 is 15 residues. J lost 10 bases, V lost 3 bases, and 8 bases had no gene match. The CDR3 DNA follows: TGTGCCAGCAGCTTGCTACTAGCGGGAGCGCTCGAGCAGTTCTTC. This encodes CASSLLLAGALEQFF.

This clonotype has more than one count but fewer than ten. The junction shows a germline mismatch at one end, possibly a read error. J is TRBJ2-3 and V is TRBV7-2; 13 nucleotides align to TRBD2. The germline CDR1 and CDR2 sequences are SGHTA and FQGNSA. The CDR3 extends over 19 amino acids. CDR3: CANSLRDRLAGGYTDTQYF. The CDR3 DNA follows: TGTGCCAACAGCTTAAGGGACCGACTAGCGGGGGGATATACAGATACGCAGTATTTT. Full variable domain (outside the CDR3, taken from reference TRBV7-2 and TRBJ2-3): GAGVSQSPSNKVTEKGKDVELRCDPISGHTALYWYRQSLGQGLEFLIYFQGNSAPDKSGLPSDRFSAERTGGSVSTLTIQRTQQEDSAVYLCANSLRDRLAGGYTDTQYFGPGTRLTVL.

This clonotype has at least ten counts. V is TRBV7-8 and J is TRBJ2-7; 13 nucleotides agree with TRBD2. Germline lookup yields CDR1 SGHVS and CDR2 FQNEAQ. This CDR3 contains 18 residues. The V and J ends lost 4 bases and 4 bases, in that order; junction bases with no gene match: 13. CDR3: CASSSTGLAGAAAYEQYV. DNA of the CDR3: TGTGCCAGCAGCTCCACCGGACTAGCGGGAGCCGCGGCTTACGAGCAGTACGTC.

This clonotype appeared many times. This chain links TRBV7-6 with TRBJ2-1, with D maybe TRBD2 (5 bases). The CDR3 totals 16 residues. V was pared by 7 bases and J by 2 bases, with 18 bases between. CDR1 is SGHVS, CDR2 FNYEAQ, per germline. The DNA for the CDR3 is TGTGCCAGCATCCCAGGAGGAACCCGTACCTACAATGAGCAGTTCTTC. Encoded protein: CASIPGGTRTYNEQFF.

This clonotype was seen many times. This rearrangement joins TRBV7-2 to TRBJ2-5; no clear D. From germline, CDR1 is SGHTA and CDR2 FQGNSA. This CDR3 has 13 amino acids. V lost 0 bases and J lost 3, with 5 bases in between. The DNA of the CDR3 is TGTGCCAGCAGCTTAGCCTATAAAGAGACCCAGTACTTC. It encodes CASSLAYKETQYF.

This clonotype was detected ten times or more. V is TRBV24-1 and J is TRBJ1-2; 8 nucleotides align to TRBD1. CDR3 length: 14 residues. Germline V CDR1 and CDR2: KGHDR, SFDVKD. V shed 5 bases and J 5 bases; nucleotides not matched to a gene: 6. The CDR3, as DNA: TGTGCCACCAGTGGTACGACAGGGGTATATGGCTACACCTTC. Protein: CATSGTTGVYGYTF.

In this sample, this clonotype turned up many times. The CDR3 DNA follows: TGTGCCAGCAGTGACTCGAAGGACTCAAGCACAGATACGCAGTATTTT. Translated, it gives CASSDSKDSSTDTQYF. This chain links TRBV6-4 with TRBJ2-3; perhaps TRBD2 as D (5 bases). The ends were cut back, 0 bases at V and 0 bases at J, with 10 bases in the middle. The length of the CDR3 is 16 residues. CDR1 MRHNA and CDR2 SNTAGT come from the germline V gene.

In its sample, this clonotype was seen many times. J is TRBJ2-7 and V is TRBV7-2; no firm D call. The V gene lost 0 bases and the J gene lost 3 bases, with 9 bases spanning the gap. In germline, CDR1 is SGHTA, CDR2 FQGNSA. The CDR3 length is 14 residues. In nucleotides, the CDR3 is TGTGCCAGCAGCTTAGCCGGGCCGGGCTACGAGCAGTACGTC. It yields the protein CASSLAGPGYEQYV.

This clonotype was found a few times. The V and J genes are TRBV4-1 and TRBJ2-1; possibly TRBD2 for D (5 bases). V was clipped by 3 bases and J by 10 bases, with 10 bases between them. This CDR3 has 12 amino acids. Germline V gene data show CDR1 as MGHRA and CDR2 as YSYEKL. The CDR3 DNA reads TGCGCCAGCAGCCATTCCGGGAAAGAGCAGTTCTTC. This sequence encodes CASSHSGKEQFF.

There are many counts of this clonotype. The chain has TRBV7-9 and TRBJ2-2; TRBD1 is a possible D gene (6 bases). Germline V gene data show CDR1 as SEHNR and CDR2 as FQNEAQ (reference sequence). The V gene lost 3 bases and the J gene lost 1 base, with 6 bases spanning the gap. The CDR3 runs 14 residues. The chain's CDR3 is CASSLTGNTGELFF. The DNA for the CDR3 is TGTGCCAGCAGCTTGACAGGGAACACCGGGGAGCTGTTTTTT.

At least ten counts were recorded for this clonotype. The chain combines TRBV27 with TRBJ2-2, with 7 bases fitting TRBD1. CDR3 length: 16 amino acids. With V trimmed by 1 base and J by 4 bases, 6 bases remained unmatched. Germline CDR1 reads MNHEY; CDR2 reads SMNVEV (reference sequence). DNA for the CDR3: TGTGCCAGCAGTTTATATAGGGGGCGCGGCACCGGGGAGCTGTTTTTT. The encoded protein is CASSLYRGRGTGELFF.

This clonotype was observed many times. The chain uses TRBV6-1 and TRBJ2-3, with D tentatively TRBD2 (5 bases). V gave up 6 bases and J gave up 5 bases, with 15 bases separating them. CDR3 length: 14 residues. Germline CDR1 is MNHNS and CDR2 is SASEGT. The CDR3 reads CASSPRVGRDTQYF. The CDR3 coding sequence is TGTGCCAGCAGCCCTCGGGTGGGGAGAGATACGCAGTATTTT.

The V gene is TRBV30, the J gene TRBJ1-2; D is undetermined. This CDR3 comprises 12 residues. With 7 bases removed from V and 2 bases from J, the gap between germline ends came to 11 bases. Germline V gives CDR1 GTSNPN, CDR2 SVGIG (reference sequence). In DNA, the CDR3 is TGTGCCTCGACTCAAGGGAACTATGGCTACACCTTC. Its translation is CASTQGNYGYTF.

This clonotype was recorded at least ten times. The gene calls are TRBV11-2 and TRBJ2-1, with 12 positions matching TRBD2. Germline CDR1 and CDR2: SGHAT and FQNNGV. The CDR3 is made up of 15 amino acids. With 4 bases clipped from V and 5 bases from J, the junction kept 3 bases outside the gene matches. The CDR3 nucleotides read TGTGCCAGCAGCTCGGGACTAGCGGGCCACAATGAGCAGTTCTTC. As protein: CASSSGLAGHNEQFF.

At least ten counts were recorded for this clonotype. The DNA for the CDR3 is TGTGCCAGCAGCGCTGGCGGGGGTAGCTCCTACGAGCAGTACTTC. It codes for CASSAGGGSSYEQYF. The chain couples TRBV28 to TRBJ2-7, with 7 bases lining up with TRBD2. This CDR3 is 15 amino acids long. J was trimmed by 0 bases and V by 6 bases; bases with no gene match: 8. Germline loops: CDR1 MDHEN, CDR2 SYDVKM. The complete variable domain, with remaining parts taken from reference TRBV28 and TRBJ2-7, reads DVKVTQSSRYLVKRTGEKVFLECVQDMDHENMFWYRQDPGLGLRLIYFSYDVKMKEKGDIPEGYSVSREKKERFSLILESASTNQTSMYLCASSAGGGSSYEQYFGPGTRLTVT.

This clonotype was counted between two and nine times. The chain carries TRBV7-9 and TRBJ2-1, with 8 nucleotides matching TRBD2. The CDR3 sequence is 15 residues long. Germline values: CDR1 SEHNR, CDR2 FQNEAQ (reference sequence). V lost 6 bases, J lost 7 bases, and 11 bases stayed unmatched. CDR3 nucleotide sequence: TGTGCCAGCAGAATACCAGCGGGAGTGAGGAATGAGCAGTTCTTC. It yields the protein CASRIPAGVRNEQFF.